This T cell receptor beta chain emerged from a study of control samples from healthy donors and cancer patients. Profiling relied on immunoSEQ multiplex PCR, and the TCRdb table lists in-frame clones only, not all of them. The table lists tens of thousands of clones, 91% of them singletons, with approximately 18% in the top ten. The CDR3 loop spans 16 amino acids. The germline V gene encodes CDR1 MNHEY and CDR2 SVGAGI. V lost 2 bases and J lost 6, with 19 bases in between. Sequencing was carried out using blood. The clonotype was recovered from a man aged 45-65 years in good health. The chain combines TRBV6-5 with TRBJ1-1; D gene unclear. In DNA form, the CDR3 reads TGTGCCAGCAGTTACCTCAATACCCACGGGCGGGCTGAAGCTTTCTTT. Its protein product is CASSYLNTHGRAEAFF.